This section outlines one T cell receptor beta chain sequence together with its context. Other DNA sequences in the sample encode the same CDR3. This record belongs to a study of blood T cell repertoires in COVID-19. About the study: Acute and convalescent COVID-19 samples came from the United States, Italy and Spain. T cells, B-cell-depleted T cells, or PBMCs supplied cDNA or gDNA.

The germline CDR1 and CDR2 sequences are LNHDA and SQIVND (reference sequence). This CDR3 comprises 14 residues. V gave up 5 bases and J gave up 2 bases, with 10 bases separating them. In the original workflow: Estimated nucleated cell counts came from reference gene primer amplification. Profiling relied on immunoSEQ multiplex PCR, and the TCRdb table lists in-frame clones only, not all of them. V, J and clone size are taken as reported in that table, and D and trimming were inferred from the DNA itself. Among some 380,000 clones listed, 81% were seen once. The sample consisted of peripheral blood. The chain combines TRBV19 with TRBJ1-5; a possible D gene is TRBD1 (6 bases). This receptor was identified in a human donor with acute or convalescent COVID-19. The donor label of this sample is uncertain. The CDR3 protein is CASSPRQGNQPQHF. The CDR3 region has the DNA TGTGCCAGTAGTCCCCGACAGGGCAATCAGCCCCAGCATTTT.